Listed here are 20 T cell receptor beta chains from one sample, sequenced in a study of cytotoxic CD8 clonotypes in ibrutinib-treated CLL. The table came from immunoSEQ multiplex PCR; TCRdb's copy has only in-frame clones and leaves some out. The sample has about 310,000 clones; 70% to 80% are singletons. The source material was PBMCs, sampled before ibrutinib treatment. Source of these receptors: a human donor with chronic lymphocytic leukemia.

The CDR3 is CASSQDLTATEAFF. In DNA form, the CDR3 reads TGTGCCAGCAGCCAAGATCTGACAGCCACTGAAGCTTTCTTT. The genes are TRBV14 and TRBJ1-1; the D gene is possibly TRBD1 (5 bases). The V and J ends lost 0 bases and 4 bases respectively, with 9 bases between them. This CDR3 has 14 amino acids. CDR1 is SGHDN, CDR2 FVKESK, per germline.

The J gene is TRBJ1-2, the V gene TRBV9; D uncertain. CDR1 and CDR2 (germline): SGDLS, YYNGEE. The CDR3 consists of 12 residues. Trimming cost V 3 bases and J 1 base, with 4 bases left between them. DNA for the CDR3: TGTGCCAGCAGCGGGAATAACTATGGCTACACCTTC. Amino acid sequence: CASSGNNYGYTF.

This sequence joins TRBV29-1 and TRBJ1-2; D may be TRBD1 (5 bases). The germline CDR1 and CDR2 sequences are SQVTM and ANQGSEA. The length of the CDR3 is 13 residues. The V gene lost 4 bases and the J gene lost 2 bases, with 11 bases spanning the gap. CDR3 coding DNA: TGCAGCGTTGGCCAGGGCCAAAACTATGGCTACACCTTC. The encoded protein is CSVGQGQNYGYTF.

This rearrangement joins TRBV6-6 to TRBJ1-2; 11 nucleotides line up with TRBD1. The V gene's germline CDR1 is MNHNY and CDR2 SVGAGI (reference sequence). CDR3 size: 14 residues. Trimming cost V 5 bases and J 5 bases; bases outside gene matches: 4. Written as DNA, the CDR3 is TGTGCCAGCAGTAACCGGGACAGGGGGTATGGCTACACCTTC. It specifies CASSNRDRGYGYTF.

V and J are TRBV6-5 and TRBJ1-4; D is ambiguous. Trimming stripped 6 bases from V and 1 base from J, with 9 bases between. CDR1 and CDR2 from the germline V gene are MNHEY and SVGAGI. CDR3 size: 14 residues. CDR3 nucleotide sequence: TGTGCCAGCAGCTCGAAGGGAACTAATGAAAAACTGTTTTTT. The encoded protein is CASSSKGTNEKLFF.

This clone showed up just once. Here the CDR3 reads CASSLNPLTTGGIYEQYF. DNA of the CDR3: TGCGCCAGCAGCTTGAACCCCCTCACGACAGGGGGCATCTACGAGCAGTACTTC. The chain joins TRBV5-1 to TRBJ2-7, with 10 bases lining up with TRBD1. Germline values: CDR1 SGHRS, CDR2 YFSETQ. The CDR3 totals 18 residues. The ends lost 1 base at V and 3 bases at J; junction bases unmatched: 13.

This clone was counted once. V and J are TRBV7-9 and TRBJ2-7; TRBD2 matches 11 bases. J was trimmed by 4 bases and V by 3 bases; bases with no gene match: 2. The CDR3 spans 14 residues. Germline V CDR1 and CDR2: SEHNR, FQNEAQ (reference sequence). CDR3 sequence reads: CASSLGLADYEQYF. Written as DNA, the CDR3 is TGTGCCAGCAGCTTGGGACTAGCGGATTACGAGCAGTACTTC.

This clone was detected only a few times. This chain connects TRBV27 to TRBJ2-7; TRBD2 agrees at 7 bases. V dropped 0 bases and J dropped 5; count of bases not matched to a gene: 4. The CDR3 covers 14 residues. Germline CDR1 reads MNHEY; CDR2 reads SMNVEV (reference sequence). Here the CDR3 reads CASSLSPGRNEQYF. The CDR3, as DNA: TGTGCCAGCAGTTTATCCCCCGGGAGGAACGAGCAGTACTTC.

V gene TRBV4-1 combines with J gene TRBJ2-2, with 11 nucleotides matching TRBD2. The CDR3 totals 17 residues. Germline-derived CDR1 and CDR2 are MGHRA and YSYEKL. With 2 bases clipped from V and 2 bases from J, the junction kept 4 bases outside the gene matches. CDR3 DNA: TGCGCCAGCAGCCAACTTCTAGCGGGAGGAAACACCGGGGAGCTGTTTTTT. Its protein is CASSQLLAGGNTGELFF.

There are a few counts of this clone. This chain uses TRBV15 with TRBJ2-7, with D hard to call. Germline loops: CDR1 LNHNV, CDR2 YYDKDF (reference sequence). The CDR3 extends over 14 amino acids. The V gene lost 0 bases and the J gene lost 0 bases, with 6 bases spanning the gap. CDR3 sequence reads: CATSRDGNSYEQYF. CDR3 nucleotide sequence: TGTGCCACCAGCAGAGACGGTAACTCCTACGAGCAGTACTTC.

CDR3 sequence (DNA): TGTGCCAGCAGCTTGGCTGATCGGCCCGGGCAGTACTTC. Its protein product is CASSLADRPGQYF. The chain combines TRBV5-6 with TRBJ2-7; D gene ambiguous. Germline CDR1 reads SGHDT; CDR2 reads YYEEEE. The CDR3 sequence is 13 residues long. Trimming took off 0 bases at V and 9 bases at J, with 13 bases between the two ends.

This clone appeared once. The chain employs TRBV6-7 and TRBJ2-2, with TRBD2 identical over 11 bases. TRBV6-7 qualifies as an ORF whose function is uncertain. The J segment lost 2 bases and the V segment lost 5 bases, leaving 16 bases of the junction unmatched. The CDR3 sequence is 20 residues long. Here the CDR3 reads CASSTHLRLAGRENTGELFF. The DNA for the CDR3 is TGTGCCAGCAGTACCCACCTTCGACTAGCGGGAAGGGAAAACACCGGGGAGCTGTTTTTT.

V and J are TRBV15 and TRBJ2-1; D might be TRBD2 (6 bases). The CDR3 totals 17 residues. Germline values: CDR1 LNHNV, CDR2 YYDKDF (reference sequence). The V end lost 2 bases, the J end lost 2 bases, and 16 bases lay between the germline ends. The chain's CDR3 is CATSRPIAATTYNEQFF. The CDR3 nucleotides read TGTGCCACCAGCAGACCGATAGCGGCAACAACCTACAATGAGCAGTTCTTC.

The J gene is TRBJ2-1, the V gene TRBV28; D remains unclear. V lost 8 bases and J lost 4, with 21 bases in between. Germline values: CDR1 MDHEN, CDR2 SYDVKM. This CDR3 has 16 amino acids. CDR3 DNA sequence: TGTGCCAGCCATACCCCTTCTACTCTGAAATACAATGAGCAGTTCTTC. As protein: CASHTPSTLKYNEQFF.

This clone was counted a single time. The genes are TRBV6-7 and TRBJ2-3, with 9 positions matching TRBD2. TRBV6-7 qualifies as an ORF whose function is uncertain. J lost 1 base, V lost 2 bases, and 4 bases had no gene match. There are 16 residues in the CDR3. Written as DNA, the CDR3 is TGTGCCAGCAGTTACAAGCGGGAGGCTCGCACAGATACGCAGTATTTT. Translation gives CASSYKREARTDTQYF.

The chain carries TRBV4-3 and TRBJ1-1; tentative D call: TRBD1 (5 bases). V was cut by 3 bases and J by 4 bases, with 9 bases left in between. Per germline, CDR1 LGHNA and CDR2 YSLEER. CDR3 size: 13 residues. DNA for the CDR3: TGCGCCAGCAGCCACGCCGGGGGCACTGAAGCTTTCTTT. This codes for CASSHAGGTEAFF.

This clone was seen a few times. Here the CDR3 reads CASSPSPGQAPGYTF. CDR3 in DNA: TGTGCCAGCTCACCCTCGCCGGGACAGGCGCCGGGCTACACCTTC. The chain carries TRBV18 and TRBJ1-2, with 8 nucleotides matching TRBD1. CDR3 length: 15 residues. V trimming: 3 bases; J trimming: 8 bases; junction bases outside the gene matches: 11. Germline V gene lookup returns CDR1 KGHSH and CDR2 LQKENI.

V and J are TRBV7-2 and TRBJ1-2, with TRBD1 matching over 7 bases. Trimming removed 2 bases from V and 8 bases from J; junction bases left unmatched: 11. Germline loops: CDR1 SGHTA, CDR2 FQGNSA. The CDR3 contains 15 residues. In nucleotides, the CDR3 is TGTGCCAGCAGCTTATCCACCTCGAAGGGACAGGGCTACACCTTC. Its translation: CASSLSTSKGQGYTF.

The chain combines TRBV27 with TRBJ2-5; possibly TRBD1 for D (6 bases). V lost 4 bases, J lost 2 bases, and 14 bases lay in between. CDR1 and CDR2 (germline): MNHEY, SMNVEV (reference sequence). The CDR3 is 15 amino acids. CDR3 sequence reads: CASSSGGRLQETQYF. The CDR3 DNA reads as TGTGCCAGCAGTTCTGGGGGCCGGTTACAAGAGACCCAGTACTTC.

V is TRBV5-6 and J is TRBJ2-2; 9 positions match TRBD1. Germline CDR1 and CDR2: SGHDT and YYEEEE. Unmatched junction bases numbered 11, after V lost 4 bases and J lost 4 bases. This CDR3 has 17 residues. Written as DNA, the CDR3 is TGTGCCAGCAGCGTACAGGGGGCTAGGAAGGGCACCGGGGAGCTGTTTTTT. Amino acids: CASSVQGARKGTGELFF.